This T cell receptor beta chain was sequenced during a study of human T cells and chemical hapten exposure. Library construction involved attaching unique molecular identifiers to individual cDNA molecules, which allowed quantitative, reproducible TCR counting. Original processing methods: With a range of roughly 23,224 to 690,600, the median per sample was around 96,000 TCRs. One entry per CDR3 protein results from TCRdb running MiXCR on the RACE reads. The V and J calls here are based on TCRdb, not the publication. Of under 450,000 distinct CDR3 sequences listed, 4.8% are singletons. Time point defined: patch test 1, 2 weeks after DPC sensitization. Treatment defined: therapeutic diphenylcyclopropenone sensitization with weekly scalp DPC. Alopecia patients, 18 to 70 years old and DPC-suitable, served as donors. This clonotype was observed a handful of times. Its matching antigen is unknown. Findings and caveats of the study: Relative to controls, expanded TCRs formed significantly more large CDR3 similarity clusters.

Trimming at V came to 6 bases and at J to 0 bases, leaving 14 bases not matched to a gene. The CDR3 covers 18 residues. In germline, CDR1 is KGHSH, CDR2 LQKENI. V and J are TRBV18 and TRBJ2-3; 8 bases are a match to TRBD2. The receptor's source is a woman between 50 and 59 years old with alopecia areata. Some clones in this sample may be carry-over from other donors' samples. This specimen consisted of whole blood, obtained in connection with sensitization to the hapten diphenylcyclopropenone (DPC). CDR3 nucleotide sequence: TGTGCCAGCTCCGCACCTGGCTCTAGCGGGTATAGCACAGATACGCAGTATTTT. Translated: CASSAPGSSGYSTDTQYF.